This T cell receptor beta chain comes out of a study of shared T cell receptors in the human thymus. V was clipped by 4 bases and J by 4 bases; unmatched bases: 7. The germline V gene has CDR1 SGHNT and CDR2 YYREEE (reference sequence). The CDR3 length is 15 residues. The table came from immunoSEQ multiplex PCR; TCRdb's copy has only in-frame clones and leaves some out. The data show approximately 490,000 clones, about four fifths seen once. This sample was shared with a second study, whose subject was human thymus T cells. Turning to that study: Thymic and blood repertoires seemed to favor certain V and J genes.

The receptor was isolated from a boy in the first two years of life with a congenital heart defect. Sequencing was carried out using thymocytes. V usage is TRBV5-4 and J usage is TRBJ2-5, with TRBD2 matching 10 bases. The CDR3 loop is CASSHKREGPETQYF. In DNA, the CDR3 is TGTGCCAGCAGCCACAAGCGGGAGGGCCCAGAGACCCAGTACTTC.